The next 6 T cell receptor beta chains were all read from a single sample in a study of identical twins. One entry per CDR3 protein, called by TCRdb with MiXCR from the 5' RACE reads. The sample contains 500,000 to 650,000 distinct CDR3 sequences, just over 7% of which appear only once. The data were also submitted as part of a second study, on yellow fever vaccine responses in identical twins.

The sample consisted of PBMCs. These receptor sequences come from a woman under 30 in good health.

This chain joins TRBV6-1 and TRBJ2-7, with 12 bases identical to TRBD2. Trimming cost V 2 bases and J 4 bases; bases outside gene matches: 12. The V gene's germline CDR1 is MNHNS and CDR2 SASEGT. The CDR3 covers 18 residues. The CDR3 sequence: CASSEWRLAGAFPYEQYF. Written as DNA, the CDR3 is TGTGCCAGCAGTGAATGGCGACTAGCGGGAGCATTCCCGTACGAGCAGTACTTC.

The CDR3 nucleotides are TGTGCCAGCAGTTTAATGGGGACAGCTTCATATGTGCAGTTCTTC. Translation: CASSLMGTASYVQFF. The chain uses TRBV28 and TRBJ2-1; TRBD1 agrees at 7 bases. With 2 bases clipped from V and 12 bases from J, the junction kept 13 bases outside the gene matches. CDR1 and CDR2 from the germline V gene are MDHEN and SYDVKM. The CDR3 is 15 amino acids.

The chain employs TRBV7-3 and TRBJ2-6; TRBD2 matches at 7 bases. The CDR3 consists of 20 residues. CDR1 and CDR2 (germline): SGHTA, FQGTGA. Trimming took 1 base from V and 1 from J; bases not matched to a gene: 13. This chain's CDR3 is CASSLIPPRGRRSGANVLTF. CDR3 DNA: TGTGCCAGCAGCTTAATTCCCCCACGCGGGAGAAGATCTGGGGCCAACGTCCTGACTTTC.

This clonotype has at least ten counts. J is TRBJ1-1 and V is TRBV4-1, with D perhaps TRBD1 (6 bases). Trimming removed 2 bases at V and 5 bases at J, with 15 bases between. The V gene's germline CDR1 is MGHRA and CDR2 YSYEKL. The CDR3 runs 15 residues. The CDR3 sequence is CASSQRFGGGTEAFF. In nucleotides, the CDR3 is TGCGCCAGCAGCCAAAGGTTCGGAGGGGGAACTGAAGCTTTCTTT.

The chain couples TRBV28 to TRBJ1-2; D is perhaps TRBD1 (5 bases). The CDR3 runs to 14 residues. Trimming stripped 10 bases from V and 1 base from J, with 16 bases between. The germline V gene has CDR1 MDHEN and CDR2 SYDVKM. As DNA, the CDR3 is TGTGCCAACAGGAGGGCAGGGAGTAACTATGGCTACACCTTC. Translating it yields CANRRAGSNYGYTF.

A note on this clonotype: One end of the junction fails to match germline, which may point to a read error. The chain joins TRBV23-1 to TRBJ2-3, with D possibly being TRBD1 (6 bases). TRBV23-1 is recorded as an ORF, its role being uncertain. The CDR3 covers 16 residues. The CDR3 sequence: CASSPEQGGRTDMQYF. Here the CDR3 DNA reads TGCGCCAGCAGTCCTGAACAGGGTGGAAGGACAGATATGCAGTATTTT.